The 17 T cell receptor beta chains below come from one sample, sequenced in a study of cytomegalovirus exposure and HLA in healthy donors. Both 60 Vbeta primers and 13 Jbeta primers went into the PCR. Sequenced by immunoSEQ multiplex PCR; TCRdb stores in-frame clones only, minus some. The table records roughly 200,000 clones, 80% to 90% of them present only once. What was sequenced was PBMCs. The receptors here all came from a man aged 25 to 45 in good health and CMV-seronegative.

CDR3 residues: CASSTAGPEETQYF. CDR3 DNA sequence: TGTGCCAGCAGCACCGCGGGGCCTGAGGAGACCCAGTACTTC. The chain couples TRBV11-2 to TRBJ2-5; D might be TRBD2 (6 bases). The CDR3 length is 14 residues. CDR1 and CDR2 from the germline V gene are SGHAT and FQNNGV. Trimming cost V 5 bases and J 5 bases, with 15 bases left between them.

This clone occurred a few times. V is TRBV9 and J is TRBJ2-3, with D possibly matching TRBD2 (5 bases). The length of the CDR3 is 15 residues. V was shortened by 0 bases and J by 1 base, with 9 bases between the two germline ends. Germline V CDR1 and CDR2: SGDLS, YYNGEE. The CDR3 coding sequence is TGTGCCAGCAGCGTAGGTAGCGCTGGCACAGATACGCAGTATTTT. Residues: CASSVGSAGTDTQYF.

In this sample, this clone turned up a few times. CDR3 coding DNA: TGTGCCAGCAGCTTAAATGTAGCGGGGGGGCAGGGAGATACGCAGTATTTT. Translation gives CASSLNVAGGQGDTQYF. J is TRBJ2-3 and V is TRBV7-9; 11 bases map to TRBD2. Germline CDR1 SEHNR, CDR2 FQNEAQ (reference sequence). V shed 2 bases and J 5 bases; nucleotides not matched to a gene: 9. The length of the CDR3 is 17 residues.

The CDR3 sequence: CASTRRDRGMSEQFF. The DNA of the CDR3 is TGTGCCAGCACACGCCGGGACAGGGGAATGAGTGAGCAGTTCTTC. The chain is built from TRBV6-4 and TRBJ2-1, with 10 bases aligning to TRBD1. Germline V CDR1 and CDR2: MRHNA, SNTAGT. The trim removed 7 bases at V and 9 bases at J, leaving 12 bases unmatched. CDR3 length equals 15 residues.

In its sample, this clone was seen a few times. J is TRBJ2-7 and V is TRBV7-2; 8 positions match TRBD1. This CDR3 comprises 14 residues. Trimming removed 5 bases from V and 4 bases from J; junction bases left unmatched: 7. CDR1 SGHTA and CDR2 FQGNSA come from the germline V gene. The CDR3 is CASSRTGFAYEQYF. CDR3 coding DNA: TGTGCCAGCAGCCGGACAGGGTTTGCGTACGAGCAGTACTTC.

This clone appeared once. The chain is built from TRBV5-1 and TRBJ1-2, with D hard to call. The CDR3 runs 13 residues. V was trimmed by 0 bases and J by 4 bases, leaving 7 bases between them. Germline V gene data show CDR1 as SGHRS and CDR2 as YFSETQ. Here the CDR3 DNA reads TGCGCCAGCAGCTTGGCAGAAGTCTATGGCTACACCTTC. It specifies CASSLAEVYGYTF.

This chain links TRBV19 with TRBJ2-7; no firm D call. V was trimmed by 6 bases and J by 3 bases, leaving 12 bases between them. This CDR3 spans 13 amino acids. Germline CDR1 LNHDA, CDR2 SQIVND (reference sequence). The CDR3 sequence: CASSITVYYEQYF. The CDR3 coding sequence is TGTGCCAGTAGCATAACAGTTTACTACGAGCAGTACTTC.

The rearrangement joins TRBV4-3 to TRBJ2-1; weak D call: TRBD1 (5 bases). This CDR3 comprises 16 residues. V lost 0 bases and J 3 bases, leaving 12 bases between the germline ends. Looked up from germline, CDR1 is LGHNA and CDR2 is YSLEER. The CDR3 region is CASSQEGHVNYNEQFF. The CDR3 nucleotides are TGCGCCAGCAGCCAAGAAGGACACGTCAACTACAATGAGCAGTTCTTC.

The chain uses TRBV7-9 and TRBJ2-7; D uncertain. Trimming removed 5 bases from V and 0 bases from J, with 17 bases in between. CDR3 length equals 16 residues. The germline gives CDR1 SEHNR, CDR2 FQNEAQ (reference sequence). The CDR3 sequence: CASSKTNFKSSYEQYF. Written as DNA, the CDR3 is TGTGCCAGCAGCAAAACGAACTTCAAAAGCTCCTACGAGCAGTACTTC.

This clone was counted only a few times. This chain connects TRBV7-6 to TRBJ2-7; 7 nucleotides agree with TRBD1. V shed 2 bases and J 1 base; nucleotides not matched to a gene: 8. Germline CDR1 is SGHVS and CDR2 is FNYEAQ. The CDR3 covers 16 residues. The CDR3 bases are TGTGCCAGCAGCTTAATACCCGGGACAGAGTCCTACGAGCAGTACTTC. Protein: CASSLIPGTESYEQYF.

J is TRBJ2-1 and V is TRBV6-1; D perhaps matches TRBD1 (5 bases). CDR3 length: 15 residues. Germline V CDR1 and CDR2: MNHNS, SASEGT. Between the trimmed V and J ends, which lost 8 bases and 0 bases, there was a span of 14 bases. CDR3 loop: CASVLRGGSYNEQFF. CDR3 nucleotides: TGTGCCAGCGTCCTTAGGGGTGGCTCCTACAATGAGCAGTTCTTC.

The CDR3 sequence: CASSSLDGDNTEAFF. CDR3 DNA sequence: TGTGCCAGCAGTTCCCTCGACGGGGATAACACTGAAGCTTTCTTT. The chain employs TRBV27 and TRBJ1-1, with D uncertain. The V end lost 4 bases, the J end lost 2 bases, and 14 bases lay between the germline ends. Germline V gives CDR1 MNHEY, CDR2 SMNVEV (reference sequence). The CDR3 covers 15 residues.

This chain links TRBV9 with TRBJ2-3; perhaps TRBD2 as D (5 bases). There are 17 residues in the CDR3. Per the germline V gene, CDR1 is SGDLS and CDR2 is YYNGEE. Trimming shortened V by 4 bases and J by 0 bases, and 18 bases separated the two germline ends. The CDR3 reads CASSPEHGGASTDTQYF. CDR3 DNA sequence: TGTGCCAGCAGCCCAGAGCATGGAGGAGCGAGCACAGATACGCAGTATTTT.

This clone was recorded only once. V and J are TRBV5-5 and TRBJ2-3, with TRBD2 matching over 10 bases. V dropped 2 bases and J dropped 3; count of bases not matched to a gene: 6. Germline values: CDR1 SGHKS, CDR2 YYEKEE (reference sequence). CDR3 length: 16 residues. DNA for the CDR3: TGTGCCAGCAGCTTCATACTAGCGGGGACGACAGATACGCAGTATTTT. Translating it yields CASSFILAGTTDTQYF.

This clone was seen more than once but under ten times. This chain links TRBV29-1 with TRBJ1-1; TRBD1 matches at 9 bases. The CDR3 has 13 residues. From germline, CDR1 is SQVTM and CDR2 ANQGSEA. The ends lost 6 bases at V and 8 bases at J; junction bases unmatched: 10. CDR3 coding DNA: TGCAGCGTCGCGCCCGTCGGGACAGGGGAAGCTTTCTTT. It yields the protein CSVAPVGTGEAFF.

This clone has a handful of counts. The chain is built from TRBV6-1 and TRBJ1-1; 7 nucleotides align to TRBD1. The junction had 11 bases not matched to a gene; V was cut back by 7 bases and J by 6 bases. From germline, CDR1 is MNHNS and CDR2 SASEGT. This CDR3 has 14 residues. CDR3 loop: CASKLPWDSSEAFF. The CDR3 DNA reads as TGTGCCAGCAAACTTCCGTGGGACAGCTCTGAAGCTTTCTTT.

The V gene is TRBV19, the J gene TRBJ1-1, with 7 bases identical to TRBD1. V shed 6 bases and J 0 bases; nucleotides not matched to a gene: 4. The CDR3 length is 14 residues. Germline CDR1 reads LNHDA; CDR2 reads SQIVND (reference sequence). The CDR3 nucleotides are TGTGCCAGTAGGGACAGGACCCTGAACACTGAAGCTTTCTTT. Amino acid sequence: CASRDRTLNTEAFF.